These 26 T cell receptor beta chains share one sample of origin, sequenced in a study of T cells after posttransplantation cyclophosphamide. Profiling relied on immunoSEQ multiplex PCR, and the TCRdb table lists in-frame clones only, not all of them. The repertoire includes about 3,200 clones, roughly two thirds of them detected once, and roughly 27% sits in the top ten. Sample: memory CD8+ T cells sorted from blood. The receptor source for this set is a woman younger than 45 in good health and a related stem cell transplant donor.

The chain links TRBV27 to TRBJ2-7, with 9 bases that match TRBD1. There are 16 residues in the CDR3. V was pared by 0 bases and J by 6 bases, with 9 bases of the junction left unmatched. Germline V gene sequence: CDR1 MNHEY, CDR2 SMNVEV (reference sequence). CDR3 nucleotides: TGTGCCAGCAGTTTATCGGGAGGGACAGGGACCTCCGAGCAGTACTTC. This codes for CASSLSGGTGTSEQYF.

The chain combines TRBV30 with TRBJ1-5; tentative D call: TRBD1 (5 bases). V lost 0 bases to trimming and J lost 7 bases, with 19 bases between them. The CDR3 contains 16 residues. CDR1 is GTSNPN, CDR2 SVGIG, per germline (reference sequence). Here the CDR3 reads CAWSVPGDNGGQPQHF. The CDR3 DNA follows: TGTGCCTGGAGTGTACCGGGGGATAACGGTGGGCAGCCCCAGCATTTT.

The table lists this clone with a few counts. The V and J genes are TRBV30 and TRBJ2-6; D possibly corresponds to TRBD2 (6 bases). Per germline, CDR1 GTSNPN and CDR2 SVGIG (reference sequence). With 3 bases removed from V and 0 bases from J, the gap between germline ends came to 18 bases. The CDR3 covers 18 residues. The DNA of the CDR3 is TGTGCCTGGAGGTATAGGGGACTTCAAAGCTCTGGGGCCAACGTCCTGACTTTC. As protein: CAWRYRGLQSSGANVLTF.

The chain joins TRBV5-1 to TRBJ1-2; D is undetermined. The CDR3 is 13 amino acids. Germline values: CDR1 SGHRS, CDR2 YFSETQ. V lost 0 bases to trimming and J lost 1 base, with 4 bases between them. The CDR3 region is CASSLADNYGYTF. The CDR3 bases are TGCGCCAGCAGCTTGGCAGATAACTATGGCTACACCTTC.

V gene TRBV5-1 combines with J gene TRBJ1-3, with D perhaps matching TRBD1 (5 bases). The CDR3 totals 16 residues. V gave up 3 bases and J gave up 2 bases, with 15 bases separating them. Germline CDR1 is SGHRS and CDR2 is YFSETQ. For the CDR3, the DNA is TGCGCCAGCAGCTGGAGGGACGGTGCAACTGGAAACACCATATATTTT. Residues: CASSWRDGATGNTIYF. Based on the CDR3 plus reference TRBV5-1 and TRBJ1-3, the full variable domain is KAGVTQTPRYLIKTRGQQVTLSCSPISGHRSVSWYQQTPGQGLQFLFEYFSETQRNKGNFPGRFSGRQFSNSRSEMNVSTLELGDSALYLCASSWRDGATGNTIYFGEGSWLTVV.

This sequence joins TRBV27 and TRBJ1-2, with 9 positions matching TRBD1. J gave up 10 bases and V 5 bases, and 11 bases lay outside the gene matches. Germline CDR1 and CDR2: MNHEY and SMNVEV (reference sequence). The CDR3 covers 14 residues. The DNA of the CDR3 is TGTGCCAGCAGTACGCTCCGGGACAGGGAGGTCTACACCTTC. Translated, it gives CASSTLRDREVYTF.

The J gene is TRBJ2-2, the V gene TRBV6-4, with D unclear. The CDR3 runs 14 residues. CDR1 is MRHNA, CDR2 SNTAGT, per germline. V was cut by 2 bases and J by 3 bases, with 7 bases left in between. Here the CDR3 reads CASSDHSDTGELFF. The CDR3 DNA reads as TGTGCCAGCAGTGACCACAGTGACACCGGGGAGCTGTTTTTT.

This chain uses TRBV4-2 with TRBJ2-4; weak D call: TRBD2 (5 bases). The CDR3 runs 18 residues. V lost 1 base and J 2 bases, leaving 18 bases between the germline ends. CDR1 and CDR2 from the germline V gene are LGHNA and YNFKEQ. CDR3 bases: TGTGCCAGCAGCCAAGCCCAATACTCTGAGGGTTCCAAAAACATTCAGTACTTC. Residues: CASSQAQYSEGSKNIQYF.

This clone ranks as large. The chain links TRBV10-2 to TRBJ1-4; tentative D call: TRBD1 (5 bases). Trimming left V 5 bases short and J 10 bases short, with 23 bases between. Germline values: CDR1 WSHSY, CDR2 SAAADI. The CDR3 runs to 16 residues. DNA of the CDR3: TGCGCCAGCAGTCTCATACAGGTCAGGACCGGTGGAAAACTGTTTTTT. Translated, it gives CASSLIQVRTGGKLFF.

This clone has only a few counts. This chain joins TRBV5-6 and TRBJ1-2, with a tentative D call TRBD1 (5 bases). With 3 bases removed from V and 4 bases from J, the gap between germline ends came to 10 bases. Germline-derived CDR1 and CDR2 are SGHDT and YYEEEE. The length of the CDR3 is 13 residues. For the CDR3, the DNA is TGTGCCAGCAGCTCTGGGACTCTCTATGGCTACACCTTC. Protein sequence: CASSSGTLYGYTF.

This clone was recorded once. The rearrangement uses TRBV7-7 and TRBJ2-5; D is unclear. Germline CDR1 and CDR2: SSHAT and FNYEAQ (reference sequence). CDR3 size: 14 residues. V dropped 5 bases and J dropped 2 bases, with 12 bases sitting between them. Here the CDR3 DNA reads TGTGCCAGCAGCCCGGCGGCGACTCAAGAGACCCAGTACTTC. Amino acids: CASSPAATQETQYF.

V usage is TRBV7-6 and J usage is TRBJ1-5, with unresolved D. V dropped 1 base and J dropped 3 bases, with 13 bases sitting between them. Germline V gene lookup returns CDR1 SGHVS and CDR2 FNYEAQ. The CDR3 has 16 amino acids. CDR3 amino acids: CASSLEAGGNNQPQHF. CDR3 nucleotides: TGTGCCAGCAGCTTAGAGGCGGGAGGGAACAATCAGCCCCAGCATTTT.

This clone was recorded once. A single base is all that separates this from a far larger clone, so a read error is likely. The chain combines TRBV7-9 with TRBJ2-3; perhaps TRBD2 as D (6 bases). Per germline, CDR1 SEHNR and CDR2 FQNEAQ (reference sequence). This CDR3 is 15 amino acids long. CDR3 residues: CGSSPSAGRTDTQYF. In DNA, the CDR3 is TGTGGCAGCAGCCCATCGGCGGGGCGCACAGATACGCAGTATTTT.

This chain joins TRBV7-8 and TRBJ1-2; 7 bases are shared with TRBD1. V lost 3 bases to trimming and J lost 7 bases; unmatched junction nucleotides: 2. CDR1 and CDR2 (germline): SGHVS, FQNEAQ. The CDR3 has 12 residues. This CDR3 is CASSLGQSGYTF. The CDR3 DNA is TGTGCCAGCAGCTTGGGACAGAGTGGCTACACCTTC.

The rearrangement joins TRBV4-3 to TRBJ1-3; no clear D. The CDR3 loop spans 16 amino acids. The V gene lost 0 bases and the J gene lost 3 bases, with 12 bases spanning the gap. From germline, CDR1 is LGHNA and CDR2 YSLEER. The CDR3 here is CASSQEAGRGGNTIYF. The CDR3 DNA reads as TGCGCCAGCAGCCAAGAGGCGGGGAGAGGTGGAAACACCATATATTTT.

The CDR3, as DNA: TGTGCCAGCAGCGGATACAGGGGGGCCTCCTACAATGAGCAGTTCTTC. Protein product: CASSGYRGASYNEQFF. The chain joins TRBV7-9 to TRBJ2-1; TRBD1 agrees at 8 bases. CDR3 length: 16 amino acids. The germline V gene encodes CDR1 SEHNR and CDR2 FQNEAQ (reference sequence). V shed 5 bases, J shed 0 bases, and the junction held 6 bases outside the gene matches.

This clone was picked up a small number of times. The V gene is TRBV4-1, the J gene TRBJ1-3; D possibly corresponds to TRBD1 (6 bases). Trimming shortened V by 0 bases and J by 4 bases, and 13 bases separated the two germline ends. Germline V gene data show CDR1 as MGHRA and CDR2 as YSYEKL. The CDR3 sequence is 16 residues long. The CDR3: CASSQDGQPGGNTIYF. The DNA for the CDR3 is TGCGCCAGCAGCCAAGATGGACAGCCGGGGGGAAACACCATATATTTT.

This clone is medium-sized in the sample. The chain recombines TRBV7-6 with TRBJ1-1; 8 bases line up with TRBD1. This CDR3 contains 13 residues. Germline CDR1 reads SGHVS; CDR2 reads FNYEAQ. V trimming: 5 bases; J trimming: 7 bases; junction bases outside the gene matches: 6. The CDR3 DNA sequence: TGTGCCAGCAGCGGACAGGGCAATAATGAAGCTTTCTTT. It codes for CASSGQGNNEAFF.

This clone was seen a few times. CDR3 residues: CASSEVGEGARDTQYF. The DNA for the CDR3 is TGTGCCAGCAGTGAAGTCGGGGAGGGCGCGAGGGATACGCAGTATTTT. The rearrangement joins TRBV6-1 to TRBJ2-3; 7 nucleotides match TRBD2. Trimming cost V 1 base and J 6 bases; bases outside gene matches: 10. The germline V gene encodes CDR1 MNHNS and CDR2 SASEGT. The CDR3 is made up of 16 amino acids.

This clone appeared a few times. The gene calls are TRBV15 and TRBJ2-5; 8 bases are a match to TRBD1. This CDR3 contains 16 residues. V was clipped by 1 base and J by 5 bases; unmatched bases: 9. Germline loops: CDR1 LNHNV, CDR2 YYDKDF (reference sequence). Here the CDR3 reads CATSRGSDRGDETQYF. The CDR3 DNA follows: TGTGCCACCAGCAGAGGGTCCGACAGGGGTGACGAGACCCAGTACTTC.

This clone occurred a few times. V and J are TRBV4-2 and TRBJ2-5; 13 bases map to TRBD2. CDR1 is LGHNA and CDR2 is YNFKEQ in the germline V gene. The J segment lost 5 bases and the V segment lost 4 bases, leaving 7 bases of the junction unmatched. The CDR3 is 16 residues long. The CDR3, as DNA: TGTGCCAGCAGCCGCACGGGGACTAGCGGGGAGGAGACCCAGTACTTC. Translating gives CASSRTGTSGEETQYF.

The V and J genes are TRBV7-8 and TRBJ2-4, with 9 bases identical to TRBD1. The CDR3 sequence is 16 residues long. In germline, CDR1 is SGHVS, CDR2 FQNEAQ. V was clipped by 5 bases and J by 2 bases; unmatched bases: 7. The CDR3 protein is CASSRGQGNSKNIQYF. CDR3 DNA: TGTGCCAGCAGCCGAGGACAGGGGAATTCCAAAAACATTCAGTACTTC.

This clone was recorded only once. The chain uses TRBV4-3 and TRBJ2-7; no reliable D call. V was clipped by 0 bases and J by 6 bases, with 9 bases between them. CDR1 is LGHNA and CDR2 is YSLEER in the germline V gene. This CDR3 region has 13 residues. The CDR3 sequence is CASSQDGGVEQYF. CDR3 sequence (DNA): TGCGCCAGCAGCCAAGACGGCGGCGTCGAGCAGTACTTC.

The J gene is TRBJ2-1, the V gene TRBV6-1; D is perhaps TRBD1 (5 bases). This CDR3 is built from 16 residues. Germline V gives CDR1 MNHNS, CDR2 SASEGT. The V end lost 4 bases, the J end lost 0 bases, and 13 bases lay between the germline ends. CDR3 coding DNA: TGTGCCAGCAGTGTGTATACAGGAGCCTCCTACAATGAGCAGTTCTTC. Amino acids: CASSVYTGASYNEQFF.

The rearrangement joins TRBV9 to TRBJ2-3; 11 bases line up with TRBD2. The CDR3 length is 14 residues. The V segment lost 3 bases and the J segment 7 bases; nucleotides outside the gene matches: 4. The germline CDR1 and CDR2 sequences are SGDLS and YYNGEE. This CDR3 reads CASSDSGGENTQYF. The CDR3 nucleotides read TGTGCCAGCAGCGATAGCGGGGGGGAGAATACGCAGTATTTT.

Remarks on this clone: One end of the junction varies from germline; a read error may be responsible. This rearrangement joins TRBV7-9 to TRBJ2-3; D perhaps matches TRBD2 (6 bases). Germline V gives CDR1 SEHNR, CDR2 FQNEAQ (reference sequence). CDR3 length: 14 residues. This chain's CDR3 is CASSPRGVGNTQYF. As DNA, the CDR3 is TGCGCCAGCAGCCCGCGGGGAGTAGGGAATACGCAGTATTTT.